This TCR beta chain was sequenced for a study of T cell responses to AZD1222 COVID-19 vaccine (dated by TCRdb to about 2021). Some background on the complete study: AZD1222 recipients with second doses at about 4 weeks or about 12 weeks were pooled, because spike-specific TCR depth and breadth did not differ between schedules. TCR sequencing covered some 240 trial participants: 207 given two doses of AZD1222 and 26 given two doses of MenACWY control vaccine. Trial participants were enrolled into age subgroups of 18-55, 56-69 and 70-plus years, which contained 148, 28 and 57 TCR-sequenced participants, respectively.

The time point label, read with the paper, signifies: baseline before first vaccination. Vaccinee samples came from UK trials COV001 and COV002, including a single-blind randomized controlled phase 2/3 trial of AZD1222 (ChAdOx1 nCoV-19) in healthy adults. For TCRbeta chain sequencing, PBMC samples from trial participants were taken at day 0 and at day 28 after the second dose. Regarding this clone: The antigen it recognizes is unknown. Qualities for individual bases were not recorded, and no much larger clone is one base off.

Broader findings and caveats from the paper: Because no day 14 peak-response samples were available, the repertoires could be characterized only after the peak T cell response. Spike-specific TCR breadth and depth rose significantly after two AZD1222 doses compared with day 0 and with MenACWY recipients. In the small 56-69-year group, the increase in depth fell short of significance, most likely because of low power. Only 5 to 7 AZD1222 recipients were SARS-CoV-2 seropositive at baseline, limiting conclusions about previously exposed vaccinees. Vaccine-associated CD4 TCRs spanned the whole spike protein, with dominant responses in regions 160-218 and 743-854. Most participants were white British and females outnumbered males, and the authors suggested that clonal diversity may have been underestimated. Nearly half of unique spike-specific TCRs reportedly recognized epitopes outside regions mutated in the B.1.351 and B.1.1.7 variants.

Clipping removes 3 bases from V and 6 bases from J, with 7 as the unmatched junction base count. From cysteine to phenylalanine, the CDR3 is 14 amino acids long. Just CDR3 DNA is preserved here, 42 bases in frame from base 1. The CDR1 and CDR2 encoded by the germline V gene are ENHRY and SYGVKD. The CDR3 regions of human TCRbeta chains were subjected to immunosequencing. Regarding the original processing steps: Repertoire TCRs were matched against a reference library of SARS-CoV-2-specific TCRs generated with the MIRA antigen-specificity platform. Breadth was defined as the fraction of unique TCRs that were SARS-CoV-2-associated, and depth was defined as the fraction of total T cells that were SARS-CoV-2-associated. Using the MIRA data, each spike-specific TCR was mapped to the spike region that the TCR reacts to and placed in a CD4 or CD8 class. Log10-transformed breadth and depth values were compared by one-way ANOVA with Sidak's multiple comparisons tests. In TCRdb, the immuneACCESS table is reduced to in-frame sequences with V and J assigned. These tables do not hold every clone; where another copy was compared, an unresolved V gene accounts for under half, and the others remain unexplained. The DNA was the basis for D and trimming; V, J and clone size are from that table. This sample is represented by 150,000 to 200,000 clones; over 75% of them were singletons. The biggest ten clones account for 6.9% of the sample.

Recombination linked TRBV10-3 to TRBJ2-7; 8 junctional bases match TRBD1. This sequence originates from an adult in good health. The sequencing used peripheral blood, collected on day 0 of AZD1222 vaccination. The CDR3 sequence is CAISDPVRGLEQYF. The DNA is TGTGCCATCAGTGATCCAGTCAGGGGGCTCGAGCAGTACTTC.